The next 5 T cell receptor beta chains were all read from a single sample in a study of Ad26.COV2.S vaccination and SARS-CoV-2 variants. Assay: immunoSEQ multiplex PCR; the TCRdb copy retains only in-frame clones and omits some. The sample includes around 450,000 clones, 75% to 90% of them seen just once. The treatment: about 20 received Ad26.COV2.S at low or high dose, single or two shots; about 5 received placebo; per-sample allocation not given. Repertoires come from day 63 after the first vaccine or placebo injection. Sequencing used peripheral blood, obtained in a trial of Ad26.COV2.S vaccine versus placebo. The receptors were gathered from a person between 18 and 65 years old who received the Ad26.COV2.S COVID-19 vaccine or a placebo.

J is TRBJ1-1 and V is TRBV18; no definite D call. Trimming stripped 4 bases from V and 3 bases from J, with 6 bases between. The CDR3 spans 12 residues. Germline CDR1 is KGHSH and CDR2 is LQKENI. The CDR3 here is CASSRRDTEAFF. CDR3 DNA: TGTGCCAGCTCACGGCGGGACACTGAAGCTTTCTTT.

This chain joins TRBV15 and TRBJ2-5, with D perhaps matching TRBD1 (6 bases). In germline, CDR1 is LNHNV, CDR2 YYDKDF (reference sequence). The CDR3 consists of 15 residues. Trimming cost V 5 bases and J 4 bases, with 17 bases left between them. The CDR3 sequence: CATSHSRGGGETQYF. Written as DNA, the CDR3 is TGTGCCACCAGCCACTCGCGAGGGGGTGGAGAGACCCAGTACTTC.

This clone was counted once. The chain is built from TRBV29-1 and TRBJ2-3; perhaps TRBD2 as D (6 bases). This CDR3 region has 13 residues. From germline, CDR1 is SQVTM and CDR2 ANQGSEA. Trimming cost V 7 bases and J 1 base, with 12 bases left between them. CDR3 in DNA: TGCAGCGCTTCGGGAGACGGCACAGATACGCAGTATTTT. Translated: CSASGDGTDTQYF.

The rearrangement joins TRBV2 to TRBJ2-1; the D gene is possibly TRBD2 (6 bases). Germline V gene sequence: CDR1 SNHLY, CDR2 FYNNEI. V shed 10 bases and J shed 0 bases, with 25 bases lying between them. The CDR3 spans 18 residues. The CDR3 DNA follows: TGTGCCAACCCAAGGTCATGGGGGGACCAGAGCTCCTACAATGAGCAGTTCTTC. The encoded protein is CANPRSWGDQSSYNEQFF.

The DNA of the CDR3 is TGTGCCAGCAGTTTCTGGGGAGCGAACACCGGGGAGCTGTTTTTT. Translating it yields CASSFWGANTGELFF. This rearrangement joins TRBV28 to TRBJ2-2; D is possibly TRBD2 (5 bases). Trimming took 3 bases from V and 0 from J, leaving 8 bases between them. Germline CDR1 is MDHEN and CDR2 is SYDVKM. The CDR3 has 15 residues.